A single TCR beta chain is shown here with its context. What it recognizes is unknown. The donor cohort consisted entirely of Caucasian adults residing in Nashville, Tennessee. These data are taken from a study of shared clonotypes between healthy human individuals. At the level of the study: The plates for each donor numbered three CD4 naive, three CD4 memory, two CD8 naive and one CD8 memory.

Looked up from germline, CDR1 is SGDLS and CDR2 is YYNGEE. V shed 4 bases, J shed 6 bases, and the junction held 4 bases outside the gene matches. CDR3 length: 13 amino acids. The table came from immunoSEQ multiplex PCR; TCRdb's copy has only in-frame clones and leaves some out. Altogether over a million clones are present, approximately 80% being singletons, with the ten largest covering roughly 0.61%. Regarding the study as a whole: Among the subsets, naive ones generally showed larger estimated richness than memory ones. A handful of donors showed sharing of approximately 5% of naive CD4 clonotypes.

This chain uses TRBV9 with TRBJ1-2, with 9 bases matching TRBD1. The sequence was obtained from a man aged 18 to 30 in good health. Some clones in this sample may be carry-over from other donors' samples. Sequences were obtained from memory CD4+ T cells from PBMCs. Subset noted: CD45RA-negative fraction. The CDR3 sequence is CASSIRTGDGYTF. The CDR3 nucleotides are TGTGCCAGCAGCATAAGGACAGGGGATGGCTACACCTTC.